The clone carrying this TCR beta chain occurred many times. Antigen specificity is unknown. The sample belongs to a study of CD8+CD57+ T cells in acquired aplastic anemia. In germline, CDR1 is LNHDA, CDR2 SQIVND (reference sequence). There are 18 residues in the CDR3. The V segment lost 4 bases and the J segment 2 bases; nucleotides outside the gene matches: 14. Individuals selected for sequencing had exhibited CD8+CD57+ cell expansion on flow cytometry. Diagnosis of severe acquired aplastic anemia applied to all patients. At blood sampling, none of the patients had yet received therapy. Study-level findings and limits: Significant differences in CD8+ Simpson's diversity were not observed between patients and controls. Roughly 30 CD8+ CDR3 sequences occurred in both the patients and the controls.

Using genomic DNA as the template, TCR beta VDJ and CDR3 profiling was carried out. TCRdb recomputed calls from the reads with MiXCR, one row per CDR3 protein. This sample carries approximately 170,000 distinct CDR3 sequences, around 43% of them seen once, and the ten largest clones take 2.5% to 4%. V is TRBV19 and J is TRBJ1-2, with 9 bases fitting TRBD1. The sequence came from a human donor with aplastic anemia. Sequencing input: sorted CD4+, CD8+, or CD8+CD57+ T cells (not recorded which) from PBMCs. CDR3 in DNA: TGTGCCAGTAGTACCCTCGTTTTAGGACAGGGGATCAACTATGGCTACACCTTC. Its translation: CASSTLVLGQGINYGYTF.